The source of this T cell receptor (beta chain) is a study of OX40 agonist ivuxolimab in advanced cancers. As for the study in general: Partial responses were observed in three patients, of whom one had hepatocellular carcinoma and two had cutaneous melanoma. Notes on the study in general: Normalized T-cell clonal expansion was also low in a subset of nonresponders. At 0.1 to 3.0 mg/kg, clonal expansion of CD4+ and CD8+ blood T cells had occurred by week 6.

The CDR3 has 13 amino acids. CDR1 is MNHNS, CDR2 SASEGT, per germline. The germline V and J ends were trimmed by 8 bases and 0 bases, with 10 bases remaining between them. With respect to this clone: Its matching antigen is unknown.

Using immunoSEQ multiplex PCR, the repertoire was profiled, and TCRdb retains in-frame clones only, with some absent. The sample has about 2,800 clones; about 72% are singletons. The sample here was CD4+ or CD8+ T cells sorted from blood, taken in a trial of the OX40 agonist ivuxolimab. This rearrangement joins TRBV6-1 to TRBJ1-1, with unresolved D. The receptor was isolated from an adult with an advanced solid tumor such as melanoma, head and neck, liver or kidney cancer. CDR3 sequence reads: CASQDPMNTEAFF. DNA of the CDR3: TGTGCCAGCCAAGATCCGATGAACACTGAAGCTTTCTTT.